This T cell receptor (beta chain) was documented in a study of shared clonotypes between healthy human individuals. Regarding the study as a whole: Clonotypes that were shared across a handful of donors made up around 5% of naive CD4 clonotypes.

Naive CD45RA+ and memory CD45RA-negative subsets were split from CD4+ cells. For this clone: Its specificity is unknown.

Several immunoSEQ plates received, in even portions, the genomic DNA of each subset. Here immunoSEQ multiplex PCR was the method, and the copy in TCRdb shows in-frame clones only, minus some. The sample records some 2,500,000 clones, approximately 93% being singletons. The sample taken for sequencing was naive CD4+ T cells from PBMCs. Subset here: CD45RA+ positively selected. The receptor comes from a man aged 18 to 30 in good health. Some clones in this sample may be carry-over from other donors' samples.

CDR3 residues: CASTPGTLAYEQYF. DNA of the CDR3: TGCGCCAGCACCCCCGGGACACTCGCCTACGAGCAGTACTTC. V is TRBV10-2 and J is TRBJ2-7; maybe TRBD1 (6 bases). V lost 7 bases to trimming and J lost 2 bases, with 15 bases between them. The CDR3 is 14 amino acids. Per germline, CDR1 WSHSY and CDR2 SAAADI.